The T cell receptor beta chain described here comes from a study of T cell responses to AZD1222 COVID-19 vaccine. Study-wide context: Second-dose intervals of approximately 4 or approximately 12 weeks were pooled.

About this clone: Its antigen is unknown.

Whole-study results and caveats: Nearly half of spike-specific TCRs reportedly target unmutated variant regions. Spike-specific TCR breadth and depth both grew after two AZD1222 doses.

Clones were read by immunoSEQ multiplex PCR, and TCRdb kept only the in-frame ones, dropping some. The sample shows more than 95,000 clones, over 80% of them seen only once. The CDR3 has 14 residues. V gave up 5 bases and J gave up 10 bases, with 18 bases separating them. The chain employs TRBV5-3 and TRBJ1-4; the D gene is possibly TRBD1 (6 bases). TRBV5-3 falls under the ORF class, with uncertain function. The sequence came from an adult in good health. Here the sequenced sample was peripheral blood, taken on day 0 of AZD1222 vaccination. CDR3 region: CARRPVGQPRKLFF. DNA for the CDR3: TGTGCCAGAAGACCGGTCGGACAGCCCCGAAAACTGTTTTTT.